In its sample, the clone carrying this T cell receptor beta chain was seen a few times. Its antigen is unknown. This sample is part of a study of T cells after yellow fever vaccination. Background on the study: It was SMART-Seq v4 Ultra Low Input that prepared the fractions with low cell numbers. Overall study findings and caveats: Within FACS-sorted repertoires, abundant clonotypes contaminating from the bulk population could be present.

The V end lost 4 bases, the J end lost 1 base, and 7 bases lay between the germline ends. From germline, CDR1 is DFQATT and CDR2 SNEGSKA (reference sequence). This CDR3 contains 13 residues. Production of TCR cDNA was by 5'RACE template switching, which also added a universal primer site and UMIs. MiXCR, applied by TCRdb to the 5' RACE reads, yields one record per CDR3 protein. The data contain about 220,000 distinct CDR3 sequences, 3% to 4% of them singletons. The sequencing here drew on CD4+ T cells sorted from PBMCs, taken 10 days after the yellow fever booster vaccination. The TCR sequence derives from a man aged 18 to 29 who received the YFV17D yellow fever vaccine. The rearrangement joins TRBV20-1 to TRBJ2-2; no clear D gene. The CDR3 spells CSATPQNTGELFF. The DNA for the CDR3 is TGCAGTGCTACACCCCAGAACACCGGGGAGCTGTTTTTT.